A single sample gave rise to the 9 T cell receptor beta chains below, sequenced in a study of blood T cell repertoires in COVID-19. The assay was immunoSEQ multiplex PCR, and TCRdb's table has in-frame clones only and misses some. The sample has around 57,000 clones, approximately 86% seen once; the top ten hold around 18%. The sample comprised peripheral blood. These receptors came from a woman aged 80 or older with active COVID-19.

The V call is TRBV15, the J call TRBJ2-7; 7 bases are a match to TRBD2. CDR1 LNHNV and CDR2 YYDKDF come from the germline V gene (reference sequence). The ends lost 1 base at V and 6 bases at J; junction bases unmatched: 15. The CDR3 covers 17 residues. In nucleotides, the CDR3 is TGTGCCACCAGCAGAGCCCTCATGGGGGGGGGAGTGGGCGAGCAGTACTTC. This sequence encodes CATSRALMGGGVGEQYF.

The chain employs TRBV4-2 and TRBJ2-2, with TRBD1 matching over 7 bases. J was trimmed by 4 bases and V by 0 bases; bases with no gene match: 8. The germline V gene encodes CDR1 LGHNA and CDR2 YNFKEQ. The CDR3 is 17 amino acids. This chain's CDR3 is CASSQDTGAMSTGELFF. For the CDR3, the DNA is TGTGCCAGCAGCCAAGATACAGGGGCGATGTCCACCGGGGAGCTGTTTTTT.

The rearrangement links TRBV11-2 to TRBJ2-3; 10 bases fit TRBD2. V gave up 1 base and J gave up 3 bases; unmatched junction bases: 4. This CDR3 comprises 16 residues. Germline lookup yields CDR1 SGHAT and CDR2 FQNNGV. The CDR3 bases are TGTGCCAGCAGCTTAGTGATTAGCGGGGGGACAGATACGCAGTATTTT. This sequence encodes CASSLVISGGTDTQYF. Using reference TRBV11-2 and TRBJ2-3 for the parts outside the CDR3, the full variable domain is EAGVAQSPRYKIIEKRQSVAFWCNPISGHATLYWYQQILGQGPKLLIQFQNNGVVDDSQLPKDRFSAERLKGVDSTLKIQPAKLEDSAVYLCASSLVISGGTDTQYFGPGTRLTVL.

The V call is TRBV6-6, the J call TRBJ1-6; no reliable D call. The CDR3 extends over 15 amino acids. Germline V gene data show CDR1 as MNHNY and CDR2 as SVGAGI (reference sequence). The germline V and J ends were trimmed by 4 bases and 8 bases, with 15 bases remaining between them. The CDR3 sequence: CASSSYTDRDSPLHF. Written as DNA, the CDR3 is TGTGCCAGCAGTTCCTATACGGATCGGGATTCACCCCTCCACTTT.

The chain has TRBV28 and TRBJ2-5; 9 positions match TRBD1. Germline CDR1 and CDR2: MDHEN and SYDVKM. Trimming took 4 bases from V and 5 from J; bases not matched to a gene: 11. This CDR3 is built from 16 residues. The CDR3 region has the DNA TGTGCCAGCAGTTATATCGGGACAGGGTTAACGGAGACCCAGTACTTC. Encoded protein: CASSYIGTGLTETQYF.

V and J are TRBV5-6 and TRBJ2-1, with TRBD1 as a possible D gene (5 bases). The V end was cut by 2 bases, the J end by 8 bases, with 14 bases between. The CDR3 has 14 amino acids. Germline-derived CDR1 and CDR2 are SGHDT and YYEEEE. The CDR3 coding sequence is TGTGCCAGCAGCTTCGGTGCAGGGTTCGATGAGCAGTTCTTC. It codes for CASSFGAGFDEQFF. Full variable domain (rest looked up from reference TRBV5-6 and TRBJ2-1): DAGVTQSPTHLIKTRGQQVTLRCSPKSGHDTVSWYQQALGQGPQFIFQYYEEEERQRGNFPDRFSGHQFPNYSSELNVNALLLGDSALYLCASSFGAGFDEQFFGPGTRLTVL.

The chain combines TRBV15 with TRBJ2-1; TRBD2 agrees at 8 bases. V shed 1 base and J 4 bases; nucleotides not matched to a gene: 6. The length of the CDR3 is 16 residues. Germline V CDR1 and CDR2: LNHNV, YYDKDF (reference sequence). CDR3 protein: CATSRAPGGLYNEQFF. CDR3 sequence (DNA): TGTGCCACCAGCAGAGCTCCGGGGGGGCTTTACAATGAGCAGTTCTTC.

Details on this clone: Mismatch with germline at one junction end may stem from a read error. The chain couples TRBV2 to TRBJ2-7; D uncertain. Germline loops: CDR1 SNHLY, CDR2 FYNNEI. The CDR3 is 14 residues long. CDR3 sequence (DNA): TGTGCCAGCAGCTACCGCGGATCATCCTCCGAGCAGTACTTC. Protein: CASSYRGSSSEQYF.

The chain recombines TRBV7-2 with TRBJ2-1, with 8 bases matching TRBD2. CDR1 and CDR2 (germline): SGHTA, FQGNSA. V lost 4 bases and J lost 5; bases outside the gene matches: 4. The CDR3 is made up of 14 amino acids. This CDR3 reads CASSSGLGDNEQFF. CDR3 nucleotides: TGTGCCAGCAGCTCGGGACTAGGGGACAATGAGCAGTTCTTC.